This record looks at one T cell receptor (beta chain) sequence and its context. These data belong to a study of blood T cell repertoires in COVID-19. At the level of the study: PBMCs, B-cell-depleted T cells, or T cells provided the cDNA or gDNA that made up the material.

CDR1 is SGHRS, CDR2 YFSETQ, per germline. V shed 4 bases and J shed 4 bases, with 17 bases lying between them. The CDR3 runs to 15 residues. The repertoire was sequenced with immunoSEQ multiplex PCR; TCRdb's copy has only in-frame clones and lacks some. This table has tens of thousands of clones, about four fifths appearing once. The sequencing sample was made of peripheral blood. This receptor was obtained from a man aged 55 to 70 with acute or convalescent COVID-19. The J gene is TRBJ1-2, the V gene TRBV5-1; maybe TRBD1 (5 bases). CDR3 nucleotide sequence: TGCGCCAGCAGCCGCGAATCAGGGCGAAGCTATGGCTACACCTTC. Translating gives CASSRESGRSYGYTF.